The source of this TCR beta chain is a study of T cells in Graves' hyperthyroidism and ophthalmopathy. In the case of this clonotype: The antigen is undetermined.

Clinical symptoms, serum thyroxine, TRAb, thyroid ultrasound and orbital computed tomography informed diagnoses. With 3 bases clipped from V and 6 bases from J, the junction kept 11 bases outside the gene matches. The CDR3 runs to 16 residues. Germline-derived CDR1 and CDR2 are SGHRS and YFSETQ. RNA transcripts were the template for amplifying TCR beta CDR3 regions. Primed by the HTBI set, a first-round RT-PCR was run on the TCR CDR3. TCRdb analysed the multiplex PCR reads with MiXCR anew, one entry per CDR3 protein. This table holds about 580,000 distinct CDR3 sequences, 46% found once. Broader study findings: Ophthalmopathy prediction by the model preceded onset by a median about 6.8 months.

The chain employs TRBV5-1 and TRBJ2-3; TRBD2 aligns across 9 bases. The sequenced material came from peripheral blood or thyroid tissue (not recorded which). This clonotype originated in a woman in her late teens or twenties with Graves' hyperthyroidism. The CDR3 DNA follows: TGCGCCAGCAGCTACCGACTAGCGGTGACCCCTGATACGCAGTATTTT. Translated, it gives CASSYRLAVTPDTQYF.